This T cell receptor beta chain was retrieved from a study of blood T cell repertoires in COVID-19 (dated by TCRdb to the early 2020s). Broadly, across the study: Samples covering the acute and convalescent phases of COVID-19 were provided by collaborators in the United States, Italy and Spain. The prospective study material was composed of cDNA or gDNA derived from T cells, B-cell-depleted T cells, or PBMCs. Deeply sampled blood TCRbeta repertoires from subjects exposed to, actively infected with, or recovered from COVID-19 were included in the dataset. The repertoires were released in a freely available public database intended as a resource for research on the immune response to SARS-CoV-2. The samples were drawn from two sources: the first 160 participants of the ongoing ImmuneRACE study, and 1,000 to 1,500 subjects contributed by 6 global collaborators. Sample metadata almost always included a de-identified subject ID, COVID-19 status, age in years and sex. Where available, HLA class I and class II types were obtained from metadata supplied by the sample provider rather than from assay-based typing. Broader findings and caveats from the paper: The amount of clinical and demographic metadata varied by source and participant and was provided uncurated.

Clipping removes 7 bases from V and 7 bases from J, with 9 as the unmatched junction base count. The germline V gene (reference sequence) gives CDR1 as SGHAT and CDR2 as FQDESV. Including cysteine and phenylalanine, the CDR3 has 14 amino acids. This entry keeps only the CDR3 DNA: 42 bases, framed from base 1. As to this clone: Its cognate antigen has yet to be identified. One base away there is no much larger clone; base qualities are not given.

Whole blood was collected in K2EDTA tubes by collaborating institutions according to the institutions' own protocols. For TCRbeta analysis, collaborators shipped samples as frozen whole blood, isolated PBMCs, or DNA extracted from either of those sample types. The immunoSEQ Assay, a bias-controlled multiplex PCR, was used to amplify TCRbeta CDR3 regions from genomic DNA. The paper's data handling went like this. The number of nucleated cells in each sample was estimated by amplification of reference gene primers within the assay. Sequence reads were collapsed and filtered to measure the absolute abundance of every unique TCRbeta CDR3 rearrangement. For each sample, productive Simpson clonality was calculated by taking the square root of Simpson's diversity index across productive rearrangements. TCRdb provides this immuneACCESS table in a form limited to in-frame rearrangements. Some clones are lacking; in checked studies, under half of them reflect an unresolved V gene, and why the rest are absent is not known. That table supplies the V and J calls and clone size; D and trimming were determined from the DNA. Present in this sample are tens of thousands of clones, 84% of which were seen just once. Together, the top ten hold about two fifths of the sample.

Material: peripheral blood. The V gene is TRBV11-1 and the J gene is TRBJ1-4, with 7 bases aligning to TRBD1. The sequence came from a woman older than 75 with acute or convalescent COVID-19. The sequenced DNA is TGTGCCAGCACTCAAGACAGGGAGAGTGAAAAACTGTTTTTT. It encodes CASTQDRESEKLFF.